This T cell receptor beta chain was obtained from a study of blood T cell repertoires in COVID-19. Study background: Researchers got acute and convalescent COVID-19 samples from the United States, Italy and Spain. The analysed material was cDNA or gDNA that came from T cells, B-cell-depleted T cells, or PBMCs.

Generated by immunoSEQ multiplex PCR, the TCRdb table keeps only in-frame clones and is missing some. Of some 200,000 clones in the sample, 80% to 90% are singletons; the top ten hold approximately 1.5%. The CDR3 runs 14 residues. The germline CDR1 and CDR2 sequences are PRHDT and FYEKMQ (reference sequence). V dropped 5 bases and J dropped 7; count of bases not matched to a gene: 10. Specimen: peripheral blood. The receptor's source is a young man with active or convalescent COVID-19. This chain joins TRBV13 and TRBJ2-7; 8 positions match TRBD2. DNA for the CDR3: TGTGCCAGCAGCCCTGGGACTAGTTGGGGAGAGCAGTACTTC. This translates into CASSPGTSWGEQYF. The whole variable domain, filled in from reference TRBV13 and TRBJ2-7, reads AAGVIQSPRHLIKEKRETATLKCYPIPRHDTVYWYQQGPGQDPQFLISFYEKMQSDKGSIPDRFSAQQFSDYHSELNMSSLELGDSALYFCASSPGTSWGEQYFGPGTRLTVT.